These 3 T cell receptor beta chains originate from one sample sequenced in a study of T cell repertoires in cytomegalovirus infection (dated by TCRdb to between 2017 and 2020). The reads were generated on an Illumina HiSeq 1500. Starting from the raw public reads, TCRdb applied fastp trimming at Q25, assembled clones with MiXCR and retained in-frame beta chains. A single entry per CDR3 protein holds the most common genes and DNA from its merged rows. The table for this sample lists about 300,000 distinct CDR3 sequences; roughly 9.3% of them were counted only once. The leading ten clones occupy around 2.5% of the sample. Sequencing used PBMCs. The receptors were gathered from a human donor in good health (CMV status not recorded). Some clones in this sample may be carry-over from other donors' samples.

This clonotype has at least ten counts. The V gene is TRBV6-2 or TRBV6-3, the J gene TRBJ2-4; 9 positions agree with TRBD2. The CDR3 runs 16 residues. Germline V gene lookup returns CDR1 MNHEY and CDR2 SVGEGT. V lost 4 bases to trimming and J lost 4 bases; unmatched junction nucleotides: 8. The CDR3 reads CASSLNLAGRKNIQYF. The DNA for the CDR3 is TGTGCCAGCAGTTTGAATCTAGCGGGACGGAAAAACATTCAGTACTTC.

This clonotype has a count of ten or more. The V and J genes are TRBV28 and TRBJ1-5; a possible D gene is TRBD1 (5 bases). Trimming took off 7 bases at V and 5 bases at J, with 21 bases between the two ends. Germline assignment: CDR1 MDHEN and CDR2 SYDVKM. The CDR3 totals 16 residues. CDR3 bases: TGTGCCAGCAAGCGAGGGGCCACCGTCGGGGATCAGCCCCAGCATTTT. Its protein product is CASKRGATVGDQPQHF.

This clonotype was detected many times. The rearrangement uses TRBV20-1 and TRBJ1-3; 8 positions agree with TRBD1. Germline V CDR1 and CDR2: DFQATT, SNEGSKA (reference sequence). The V segment lost 3 bases and the J segment 7 bases; nucleotides outside the gene matches: 8. CDR3 length: 14 amino acids. The CDR3 loop is CSASLGQGRNTIYF. CDR3 nucleotides: TGCAGTGCTAGCCTAGGACAGGGTCGGAACACCATATATTTT.